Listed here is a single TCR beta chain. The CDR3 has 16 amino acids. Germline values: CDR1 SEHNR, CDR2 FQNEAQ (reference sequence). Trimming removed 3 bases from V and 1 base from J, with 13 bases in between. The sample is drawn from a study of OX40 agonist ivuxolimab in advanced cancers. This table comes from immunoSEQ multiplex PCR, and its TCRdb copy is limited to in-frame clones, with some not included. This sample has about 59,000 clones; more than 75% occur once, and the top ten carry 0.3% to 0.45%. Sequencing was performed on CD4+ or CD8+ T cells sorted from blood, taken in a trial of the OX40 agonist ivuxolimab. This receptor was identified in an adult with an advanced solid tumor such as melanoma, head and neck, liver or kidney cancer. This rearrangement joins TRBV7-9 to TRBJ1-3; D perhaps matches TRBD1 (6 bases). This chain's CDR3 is CASSFPRQASGNTIYF. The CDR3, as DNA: TGTGCCAGCAGCTTCCCTAGACAGGCGTCTGGAAACACCATATATTTT. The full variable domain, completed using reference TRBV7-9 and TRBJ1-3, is DTGVSQNPRHKITKRGQNVTFRCDPISEHNRLYWYRQTLGQGPEFLTYFQNEAQLEKSRLLSDRFSAERPKGSFSTLEIQRTEQGDSAMYLCASSFPRQASGNTIYFGEGSWLTVV.